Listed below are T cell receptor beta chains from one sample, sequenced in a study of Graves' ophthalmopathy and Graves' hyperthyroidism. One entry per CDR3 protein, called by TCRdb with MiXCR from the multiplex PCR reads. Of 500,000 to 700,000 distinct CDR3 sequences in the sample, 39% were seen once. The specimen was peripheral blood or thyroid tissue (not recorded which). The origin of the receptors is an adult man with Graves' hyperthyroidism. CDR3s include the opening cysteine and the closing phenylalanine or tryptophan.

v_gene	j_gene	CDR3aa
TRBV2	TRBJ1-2	CASSNFAGQDYGYTF
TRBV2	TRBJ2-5	CASSQQTGTLGETQYF
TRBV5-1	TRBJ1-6	CASSLRPNSPLHF
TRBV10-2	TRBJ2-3	CASSESGATDTQYF
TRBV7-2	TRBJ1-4	CASGLGGGKTNEKLFF
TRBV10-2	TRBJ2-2	CASSPLAGANTGELFF
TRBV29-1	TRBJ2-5	CSVEDYPTDDSEEETQYF
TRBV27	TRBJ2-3	CASSLTGTDTQYF
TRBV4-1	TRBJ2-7	CASSQSQGAGEQYF
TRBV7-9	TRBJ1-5	CASAESNGNQPQHF
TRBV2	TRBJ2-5	CASSLGTSWAETQYF
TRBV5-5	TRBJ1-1	CASSLDYVGNTEAFF
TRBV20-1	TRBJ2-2	CSAVDRGELFF
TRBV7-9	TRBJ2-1	CASSLDQEQFF
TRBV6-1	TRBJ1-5	CASSQRVFQPQHF
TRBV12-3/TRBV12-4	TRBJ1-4	CASSSQGAELFF
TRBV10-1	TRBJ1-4	CASSESWDGKLFF
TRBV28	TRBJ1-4	CASSQGQPNEKLFF
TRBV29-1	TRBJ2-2	CSVGRENTGELFF